A selection of T cell receptor beta chains follows, all from one sample in a study of radiotherapy plus CTLA-4 blockade in lung cancer. Method: immunoSEQ multiplex PCR; TCRdb's copy keeps in-frame clones and lacks some. The table shows approximately 100,000 clones, with 80% to 85% occurring only once. This specimen was peripheral blood, taken from a patient treated with radiotherapy plus ipilimumab. The receptors stem from a human donor with non-small cell lung cancer who had a partial response to radiotherapy plus ipilimumab. CDR3s include the opening cysteine and the closing phenylalanine or tryptophan. Each record gives: CDR3 length, J gene, V gene, CDR3 protein.

>14|TRBJ2-4|TRBV6-5
CASSPTIAKNIQYF
>13|TRBJ2-5|TRBV6-6
CASNEGGRETQYF
>15|TRBJ1-1|TRBV6-6
CASSYHHTGNTEAFF
>15|TRBJ2-2|TRBV2
CASRLATRNTGELFF
>14|TRBJ2-3|TRBV7-3
CASSPSGRGDTQYF
>16|TRBJ2-1|TRBV19
CASSTPGTSGGNEQFF
>15|TRBJ2-4|TRBV5-1
CASSLDGAAKNIQYF
>12|TRBJ2-1|TRBV11-2
CASSPPNNEQFF
>13|TRBJ2-1|TRBV10-2
CAGASGTYNEQFF
>13|TRBJ1-3|TRBV9
CASSSRLVGTIYF
>14|TRBJ1-5|TRBV5-1
CASSPGQSNQPQHF
>14|TRBJ2-1|TRBV5-1
CASRTVGGSDEQFF
>14|TRBJ2-5|TRBV28
CASTSAQGMETQYF
>18|TRBJ2-7|TRBV19
CASYYPGLAGSLLDEQYF
>15|TRBJ1-5|TRBV9
CASSVGDRGNQPQHF
>15|TRBJ1-2|TRBV27
CASRGGTALNYGYTF
>13|TRBJ1-2|TRBV4-2
CASSQARDSGYTF
>12|TRBJ1-1|TRBV27
CASSRRDSEAFF
>13|TRBJ2-7|TRBV10-3
CAIRAGGSYEQYF
>18|TRBJ1-5|TRBV4-1
CASSQQGAASYSNQPQHF
>16|TRBJ2-2|TRBV18
CASSPDIPRNTGELFF
>14|TRBJ2-5|TRBV5-1
CASSLASGSETQYF
>16|TRBJ2-1|TRBV5-6
CASSQETGTSANEQFF
>13|TRBJ1-5|TRBV6-5
CASLGQVGQPQHF
>16|TRBJ2-2|TRBV7-3
CASSLAEGSLTGELFF
>18|TRBJ2-2|TRBV5-1
CASSLTYTGTSGTGELFF
>16|TRBJ1-1|TRBV25-1
CASSEYRGKVGTEAFF
>15|TRBJ1-5|TRBV30
CAWRAWGQGNQPQHF
>16|TRBJ2-1|TRBV7-2
CASSFSFLAGGSGPFF
>14|TRBJ2-5|TRBV7-2
CASSLSGGVKTQYF
>16|TRBJ1-4|TRBV19
CASSTQGTATNEKLFF
>16|TRBJ2-1|TRBV7-9
CASSLGIAEPVDEQFF
>13|TRBJ2-1|TRBV5-4
CASSGRLAGGLFF
>14|TRBJ1-1|TRBV11-3
CASSFQGMGTEAFF
>17|TRBJ2-7|TRBV7-2
CASSPGQGKGGSYEQYF
>15|TRBJ2-1|TRBV7-2
CASNQQVAGVSEQFF
>12|TRBJ1-2|TRBV29-1
CSVERTGNGYTF
>14|TRBJ1-1|TRBV18
CASSPPGVQGIAFF
>15|TRBJ2-1|TRBV18
CASSETSGGYNEQFF
>18|TRBJ2-6|TRBV19
CASSQGTGKSSGANVLTF
>16|TRBJ2-6|TRBV5-5
CASSPVTSSGANVLTF
>15|TRBJ1-5|TRBV28
CASRKQGASNQPQHF
>15|TRBJ2-1|TRBV9
CASARGLAGANEQFF
>12|TRBJ2-2|TRBV10-1
CASSRSTGELFF
>13|TRBJ2-3|TRBV5-1
CASSAGGPDTQYF
>15|TRBJ2-7|TRBV7-8
CASSSWGGKYPEQYF
>14|TRBJ2-2|TRBV9
CASSFGQGVGELFF